This T cell receptor (beta chain) originates from a study of PD-1 blockade in classical Hodgkin lymphoma. As for this clone: Antigen unknown.

Germline loops: CDR1 MNHEY, CDR2 SMNVEV (reference sequence). This CDR3 region has 13 residues. With 6 bases removed from V and 5 bases from J, the gap between germline ends came to 13 bases. Study results and caveats: Exclusion removed patients who began nivolumab under 1 year after ASCT. Compared with baseline, CD4+ but not CD8+ TCR diversity had risen significantly by C4D1.

Time point given: cycle 4 day 1 (C4D1), after less than seven weeks of nivolumab. Each patient's relapse followed autologous stem cell transplantation, and brentuximab vedotin exposure varied. TCRdb's copy holds only in-frame clones and misses some; the assay was immunoSEQ multiplex PCR. In the table there are more than 75,000 clones, about 93% of which are singletons. This TCR came from a human donor with classical Hodgkin lymphoma. The rearrangement uses TRBV27 and TRBJ2-5, with D maybe TRBD1 (6 bases). The sequencing used peripheral blood mononuclear cells (PBMCs), collected before the fourth cycle of nivolumab. CDR3 in amino acids: CASRYRVSETQYF. The CDR3 DNA follows: TGTGCCAGCAGGTACAGGGTTTCGGAGACCCAGTACTTC.